One sample yielded the 29 T cell receptor beta chains listed below, sequenced in a study of T-cell memory formation after mild COVID-19. TCRdb independently ran MiXCR on the 5' RACE reads; one entry per CDR3 protein. Counted here are about 610,000 distinct CDR3 sequences, approximately 15% occurring once; the ten biggest clones make up just over 8%. The sequenced material came from PBMCs or a T cell subset sorted from them (not recorded which). These receptor sequences come from an adult woman who had mild COVID-19 (a few samples of this study predate the infection). Cell type and time point are not known.

The V call is TRBV7-2, the J call TRBJ2-1; TRBD2 matches 13 bases. Germline lookup yields CDR1 SGHTA and CDR2 FQGNSA. The CDR3 contains 15 residues. With 8 bases clipped from V and 9 bases from J, the junction kept 10 bases outside the gene matches. CDR3 coding DNA: TGTGCCAGCGGACGACTAGCGGGAGGATTCATTGAGCAGTTCTTC. It translates to CASGRLAGGFIEQFF.

This clonotype was observed a few times. The genes are TRBV24-1 and TRBJ2-3, with TRBD2 identical over 8 bases. Germline-derived CDR1 and CDR2 are KGHDR and SFDVKD. J was trimmed by 0 bases and V by 1 base; bases with no gene match: 5. This CDR3 has 17 residues. Here the CDR3 DNA reads TGTGCCACCAGTGATTTTGGGCAGCGGGGGAGCACAGATACGCAGTATTTT. This gives the protein CATSDFGQRGSTDTQYF.

There are a few counts of this clonotype. The chain links TRBV7-9 to TRBJ1-2, with D perhaps matching TRBD1 (6 bases). The CDR3 totals 15 residues. In germline, CDR1 is SEHNR, CDR2 FQNEAQ (reference sequence). The V gene lost 3 bases and the J gene lost 4 bases, with 15 bases spanning the gap. The CDR3 is CASSFSTGISYGYTF. CDR3 nucleotides: TGTGCCAGCAGCTTCTCCACAGGGATTTCCTATGGCTACACCTTC.

There are a few counts of this clonotype. The chain combines TRBV12-3 or TRBV12-4 with TRBJ1-1; D gene unclear. The CDR3 length is 16 residues. V lost 6 bases, J lost 0 bases, and 17 bases lay in between. In DNA form, the CDR3 reads TGTGCCAGCAGAACTCGGGTGTCTGCTGTGAACACTGAAGCTTTCTTT. Translated: CASRTRVSAVNTEAFF.

This clonotype was seen more than once but under ten times. The CDR3 sequence: CASSVAIGELFF. For the CDR3, the DNA is TGTGCCAGCAGTGTGGCAATCGGGGAGCTGTTTTTT. V and J are TRBV2 and TRBJ2-2; D is uncertain. There are 12 residues in the CDR3. With 4 bases removed from V and 7 bases from J, the gap between germline ends came to 7 bases. Germline lookup yields CDR1 SNHLY and CDR2 FYNNEI.

In this sample, this clonotype turned up many times. A junction end diverges from the germline sequence, so it may reflect a read error. The chain joins TRBV7-7 to TRBJ2-5, with 7 bases identical to TRBD1. Germline lookup yields CDR1 SSHAT and CDR2 FNYEAQ (reference sequence). This CDR3 has 15 residues. The CDR3 sequence: CASSPRQGRQETQYF. CDR3 bases: TGTGCTAGCAGCCCCCGACAGGGTCGACAAGAGACCCAGTACTTC.

CDR3 in amino acids: CSAVKGGRTNEKLFF. CDR3 bases: TGCAGCGCCGTGAAAGGGGGGAGGACTAATGAAAAACTGTTTTTT. This chain uses TRBV29-1 with TRBJ1-4; D might be TRBD1 (6 bases). Deletions cut 7 bases from V and 2 bases from J, with 17 bases between. The V gene's germline CDR1 is SQVTM and CDR2 ANQGSEA. The CDR3 spans 15 residues.

The gene calls are TRBV6-6 and TRBJ1-2; no clear D. Germline V gives CDR1 MNHNY, CDR2 SVGAGI (reference sequence). V dropped 4 bases and J dropped 5 bases, with 17 bases sitting between them. This CDR3 comprises 15 residues. The CDR3: CASSSPGEGGYGYTF. For the CDR3, the DNA is TGTGCCAGCAGTTCCCCCGGGGAGGGAGGGTATGGCTACACCTTC.

This clonotype was observed a few times. The chain couples TRBV3-1 to TRBJ2-2; 7 nucleotides align to TRBD2. The J segment lost 5 bases and the V segment lost 1 base, leaving 4 bases of the junction unmatched. CDR1 is LGHDT, CDR2 YNNKEL, per germline (reference sequence). The CDR3 length is 15 residues. CDR3 amino acids: CASSQGLAVTGELFF. DNA for the CDR3: TGTGCCAGCAGCCAAGGCCTAGCGGTGACCGGGGAGCTGTTTTTT.

This clonotype was counted ten times or more. This chain uses TRBV18 with TRBJ2-3; D gene ambiguous. With 5 bases removed from V and 0 bases from J, the gap between germline ends came to 9 bases. The CDR3 has 14 amino acids. Germline V gene lookup returns CDR1 KGHSH and CDR2 LQKENI. DNA for the CDR3: TGTGCCAGCTCAACGGCCCGAAGCACAGATACGCAGTATTTT. It translates to CASSTARSTDTQYF.

This clonotype occurred a few times. J is TRBJ2-2 and V is TRBV7-9; the match to TRBD2 covers 15 bases. The CDR3 is made up of 16 amino acids. The germline V gene encodes CDR1 SEHNR and CDR2 FQNEAQ (reference sequence). Unmatched junction bases numbered 2, after V lost 4 bases and J lost 5 bases. This chain's CDR3 is CASSSGTSGGTGELFF. The CDR3 DNA reads as TGTGCCAGCAGCTCCGGGACTAGCGGGGGGACCGGGGAGCTGTTTTTT.

The chain joins TRBV5-6 to TRBJ2-5; D is unclear. Trimming cost V 2 bases and J 0 bases, with 11 bases left between them. From germline, CDR1 is SGHDT and CDR2 YYEEEE. The CDR3 has 15 amino acids. CDR3 bases: TGTGCCAGCAGCTTAGCGTCTAGGTACCAAGAGACCCAGTACTTC. Translating it yields CASSLASRYQETQYF.

The gene calls are TRBV5-1 and TRBJ1-3; D unresolved. The CDR3 is made up of 14 amino acids. Germline CDR1 and CDR2: SGHRS and YFSETQ. V lost 1 base and J 0 bases, leaving 5 bases between the germline ends. The CDR3 DNA sequence: TGCGCCAGCAGCTTGCTCAACTCTGGAAACACCATATATTTT. This sequence encodes CASSLLNSGNTIYF.

In its sample, this clonotype was seen once. The CDR3 DNA is TGCGCCAGCAGCCTGCTGGGGCCAGGCTCTGGGGCCAACGTCCTGACTTTC. This translates into CASSLLGPGSGANVLTF. The V and J genes are TRBV5-1 and TRBJ2-6, with TRBD1 as a possible D gene (5 bases). The CDR3 is made up of 17 amino acids. V lost 4 bases and J lost 0, with 14 bases in between. Germline lookup yields CDR1 SGHRS and CDR2 YFSETQ.

This clonotype was counted between two and nine times. This chain connects TRBV27 to TRBJ1-5; 8 bases are shared with TRBD1. The CDR3 length is 15 residues. The V segment lost 4 bases and the J segment 2 bases; nucleotides outside the gene matches: 4. Germline assignment: CDR1 MNHEY and CDR2 SMNVEV (reference sequence). CDR3 nucleotide sequence: TGTGCCAGCAGTTCCAGGGGGCTCGGCAATCAGCCCCAGCATTTT. Translated, it gives CASSSRGLGNQPQHF.

V gene TRBV4-1 combines with J gene TRBJ2-5, with TRBD1 as a possible D gene (5 bases). There are 15 residues in the CDR3. V was pared by 4 bases and J by 3 bases, with 15 bases between. Germline values: CDR1 MGHRA, CDR2 YSYEKL. The CDR3 protein is CASSRTRDSEETQYF. The CDR3 nucleotides read TGCGCCAGCAGCCGCACGCGTGACAGCGAAGAGACCCAGTACTTC.

This clonotype has a handful of counts. The genes are TRBV7-6 and TRBJ2-1; 12 nucleotides agree with TRBD2. Germline trimming cut 6 bases from V and 5 bases from J; bases unmatched to any gene: 5. This CDR3 comprises 15 residues. Germline CDR1 reads SGHVS; CDR2 reads FNYEAQ. DNA for the CDR3: TGTGCCAGCAGACTGACTAGCGGGGGACACAATGAGCAGTTCTTC. Translation gives CASRLTSGGHNEQFF.

The CDR3 is CASSVGGTPITGELFF. The CDR3 bases are TGTGCCAGCAGCGTAGGTGGGACCCCCATCACCGGGGAGCTGTTTTTT. The V call is TRBV9, the J call TRBJ2-2; perhaps D is TRBD1 or TRBD2 (5 bases each). Per germline, CDR1 SGDLS and CDR2 YYNGEE. The CDR3 contains 16 residues. V was trimmed by 0 bases and J by 4 bases, leaving 13 bases between them.

The chain combines TRBV4-1 with TRBJ1-1, with D uncertain. The CDR3 covers 14 residues. CDR1 is MGHRA and CDR2 is YSYEKL in the germline V gene. The V and J ends lost 0 bases and 8 bases respectively, with 13 bases between them. The CDR3 here is CASSQEGPYGEAFF. CDR3 DNA sequence: TGCGCCAGCAGCCAAGAAGGGCCATACGGCGAAGCTTTCTTT.

In this sample, this clonotype turned up a few times. The chain links TRBV6-1 to TRBJ1-2; D is ambiguous. The CDR3 consists of 13 residues. Germline loops: CDR1 MNHNS, CDR2 SASEGT. Between the trimmed V and J ends, which lost 6 bases and 4 bases, there was a span of 12 bases. The CDR3 protein is CASRQDYSYGYTF. CDR3 in DNA: TGTGCCAGCAGGCAGGATTACTCCTATGGCTACACCTTC.

The sample holds many counts of this clonotype. CDR3: CSVGQINEQFF. CDR3 nucleotides: TGCAGCGTTGGACAGATCAATGAGCAGTTCTTC. The chain uses TRBV29-1 and TRBJ2-1; maybe TRBD1 (5 bases). The germline CDR1 and CDR2 sequences are SQVTM and ANQGSEA. The length of the CDR3 is 11 residues. Trimming pared 4 bases from V and 6 bases from J, leaving 7 bases between.

The chain couples TRBV6-6 to TRBJ2-1; 7 bases map to TRBD1. From germline, CDR1 is MNHNY and CDR2 SVGAGI (reference sequence). This CDR3 comprises 15 residues. The junction had 6 bases not matched to a gene; V was cut back by 0 bases and J by 7 bases. In nucleotides, the CDR3 is TGTGCCAGCAGTTACTCAGGGGGCGGAGGAAATGAGCAGTTCTTC. Translating gives CASSYSGGGGNEQFF.

The chain recombines TRBV5-1 with TRBJ2-5; no reliable D call. The CDR3 consists of 15 residues. Trimming took 0 bases from V and 2 from J, leaving 11 bases between them. The germline V gene has CDR1 SGHRS and CDR2 YFSETQ. The DNA for the CDR3 is TGCGCCAGCAGCTTGGATGGTAGCCTACAAGAGACCCAGTACTTC. Protein: CASSLDGSLQETQYF.

The gene calls are TRBV10-3 and TRBJ1-2; TRBD1 matches 7 bases. Trimming took 4 bases from V and 0 from J; bases not matched to a gene: 11. CDR3 size: 17 residues. CDR1 and CDR2 from the germline V gene are ENHRY and SYGVKD. The CDR3 DNA follows: TGTGCCATCAGTGCCGTTACCGGGACAGCGTCTAACTATGGCTACACCTTC. Encoded protein: CAISAVTGTASNYGYTF.

This clonotype was seen a few times. The genes are TRBV6-1 and TRBJ2-3; 8 nucleotides agree with TRBD2. The germline gives CDR1 MNHNS, CDR2 SASEGT. V lost 4 bases, J lost 3 bases, and 18 bases stayed unmatched. The CDR3 loop spans 19 amino acids. The chain's CDR3 is CASSVRGGLLAVPTDTQYF. The CDR3 DNA is TGTGCCAGCAGTGTCCGGGGGGGTTTACTAGCGGTACCTACAGATACGCAGTATTTT.

This clonotype has more than one count but fewer than ten. This rearrangement joins TRBV11-2 to TRBJ2-7, with TRBD2 matching over 7 bases. V shed 1 base, J shed 2 bases, and the junction held 11 bases outside the gene matches. Germline CDR1 is SGHAT and CDR2 is FQNNGV. This CDR3 is built from 17 residues. The CDR3 DNA sequence: TGTGCCAGCAGCTTAGTAACCCCGGGACTACGCCCCTACGAGCAGTACTTC. This codes for CASSLVTPGLRPYEQYF.

This chain links TRBV12-3 or TRBV12-4 with TRBJ2-5; D might be TRBD2 (7 bases). The V and J ends lost 5 bases and 2 bases respectively, with 21 bases between them. CDR3 length equals 17 residues. The CDR3 nucleotides read TGTGCCAGCAGTCCTTGGGGGGGGGCGGTAACTCAAGAGACCCAGTACTTC. It codes for CASSPWGGAVTQETQYF.

The rearrangement uses TRBV14 and TRBJ1-2; D is possibly TRBD1 (5 bases). Germline values: CDR1 SGHDN, CDR2 FVKESK. This CDR3 has 15 residues. V lost 5 bases, J lost 3 bases, and 16 bases lay in between. Here the CDR3 reads CASSVYPATDYGYTF. The CDR3 bases are TGTGCCAGCAGCGTCTACCCTGCGACAGACTATGGCTACACCTTC.

This clonotype was seen many times. The chain uses TRBV7-2 and TRBJ2-5; 7 bases align to TRBD2. Germline V gives CDR1 SGHTA, CDR2 FQGNSA. This CDR3 has 16 residues. The junction had 11 bases not matched to a gene; V was cut back by 5 bases and J by 2 bases. Here the CDR3 DNA reads TGTGCCAGCAGCCCTAAGCGTGCGGGGGATCAAGAGACCCAGTACTTC. This codes for CASSPKRAGDQETQYF. The full variable domain, in which reference TRBV7-2 and TRBJ2-5 provide the parts outside the CDR3, is GAGVSQSPSNKVTEKGKDVELRCDPISGHTALYWYRQSLGQGLEFLIYFQGNSAPDKSGLPSDRFSAERTGGSVSTLTIQRTQQEDSAVYLCASSPKRAGDQETQYFGPGTRLLVL.